The 15 T cell receptor beta chains below were found in one sample sequenced in a study of T cell clones after liver transplantation (dated by TCRdb to about 2019). Libraries were built with the immunoSEQ multiplex PCR assay. TCRdb obtained this table from immuneACCESS and retained in-frame rearrangements with V and J assigned. These tables miss some clones; where compared with another copy, unresolved V genes account for less than half of the shortfall, and the remainder is unexplained. The sample contains about 99,000 clones, around 86% of them found a single time. Of the sample, over 0.75% is held by the ten largest clones. The time point label of this sample denotes: pre-transplant. Sequencing was performed on CD4+ T cells from blood, taken before liver transplant. Receptors were obtained from a human donor who received a liver transplant.

This sequence joins TRBV28 and TRBJ2-4; TRBD2 might be the D (6 bases). The germline V gene encodes CDR1 MDHEN and CDR2 SYDVKM. The CDR3 has 13 amino acids. V was cut by 8 bases and J by 8 bases, with 16 bases left in between. As DNA, the CDR3 is TGTGCCAGCGGGACCCAAGCGGGCCACATTCAGTACTTC. It is translated as CASGTQAGHIQYF. Full variable domain (outside the CDR3, taken from reference TRBV28 and TRBJ2-4): DVKVTQSSRYLVKRTGEKVFLECVQDMDHENMFWYRQDPGLGLRLIYFSYDVKMKEKGDIPEGYSVSREKKERFSLILESASTNQTSMYLCASGTQAGHIQYFGAGTRLSVL.

The V and J genes are TRBV18 and TRBJ2-7, with D possibly called TRBD1 or TRBD2 (5 bases each). The CDR3 sequence is 18 residues long. Germline V gene sequence: CDR1 KGHSH, CDR2 LQKENI. V was cut by 2 bases and J by 3 bases, with 23 bases left in between. The CDR3, as DNA: TGTGCCAGCTCACCAAAGGGCCGAGGGACCTTCGCCCTCTACGAGCAGTACTTC. The encoded protein is CASSPKGRGTFALYEQYF.

On this clone itself: The junction shows a germline mismatch at one end, possibly a read error. CDR3 nucleotide sequence: TGTGCCAGCAGCGAAGAGTCCGGGGGGAGGCAGCCCCAGCATTTT. Translating gives CASSEESGGRQPQHF. The genes are TRBV2 and TRBJ1-5, with a weak D call TRBD1 (5 bases). The CDR3 has 15 residues. Per germline, CDR1 SNHLY and CDR2 FYNNEI. The full variable domain, in which reference TRBV2 and TRBJ1-5 provide the parts outside the CDR3, is EPEVTQTPSHQVTQMGQEVILRCVPISNHLYFYWYRQILGQKVEFLVSFYNNEISEKSEIFDDQFSVERPDGSNFTLKIRSTKLEDSAMYFCASSEESGGRQPQHFGDGTRLSIL.

This clone was recorded a few times. The gene calls are TRBV7-9 and TRBJ1-5, with TRBD1 matching 8 bases. The CDR3 totals 16 residues. The V and J ends lost 5 bases and 5 bases, in that order; junction bases with no gene match: 11. Germline V gene data show CDR1 as SEHNR and CDR2 as FQNEAQ (reference sequence). The CDR3 DNA reads as TGTGCCAGCAGCCCAGATTTCGGGACAGGAGATCAGCCCCAGCATTTT. It yields the protein CASSPDFGTGDQPQHF.

The genes are TRBV19 and TRBJ2-2; D is uncertain. The CDR3 extends over 16 amino acids. Germline V gives CDR1 LNHDA, CDR2 SQIVND (reference sequence). Trimming stripped 5 bases from V and 3 bases from J, with 16 bases between. CDR3 DNA sequence: TGTGCCAGTAGTGCATTTGAAGGGCTAGACACCGGGGAGCTGTTTTTT. Translating it yields CASSAFEGLDTGELFF.

The CDR3, as DNA: TGTGCCTCCTGGGGGGACAGGGGGCTCACCGGGGAGCTGTTTTTT. Its protein product is CASWGDRGLTGELFF. The chain combines TRBV6-5 with TRBJ2-2, with TRBD1 identical over 12 bases. CDR3 length equals 15 residues. Germline CDR1 is MNHEY and CDR2 is SVGAGI. Trimming removed 11 bases from V and 4 bases from J; junction bases left unmatched: 8.

J is TRBJ1-6 and V is TRBV9, with 7 bases lining up with TRBD1. The CDR3 totals 14 residues. The germline gives CDR1 SGDLS, CDR2 YYNGEE. The V and J ends lost 0 bases and 8 bases, in that order; junction bases with no gene match: 2. In nucleotides, the CDR3 is TGTGCCAGCAGCGTAGCAGGGACAGATTCACCCCTCCACTTT. As protein: CASSVAGTDSPLHF.

The CDR3 spells CAISGRTGDEQYF. CDR3 in DNA: TGTGCCATCAGTGGGCGGACAGGGGACGAGCAGTACTTC. The chain links TRBV10-3 to TRBJ2-7; 9 bases agree with TRBD1. The germline gives CDR1 ENHRY, CDR2 SYGVKD. V gave up 4 bases and J gave up 5 bases; unmatched junction bases: 3. The CDR3 consists of 13 residues.

This clone was detected only a few times. This sequence joins TRBV10-3 and TRBJ2-1; 14 nucleotides align to TRBD2. The germline CDR1 and CDR2 sequences are ENHRY and SYGVKD. V shed 3 bases and J 8 bases; nucleotides not matched to a gene: 6. The CDR3 covers 16 residues. In DNA, the CDR3 is TGTGCCATCAGTGAAGGGACTAGCGGGAGTATGGATGAGCAGTTCTTC. Amino acids: CAISEGTSGSMDEQFF.

The gene calls are TRBV14 and TRBJ1-2, with D unresolved. The CDR3 runs 14 residues. Trimming stripped 1 base from V and 7 bases from J, with 13 bases between. The germline V gene encodes CDR1 SGHDN and CDR2 FVKESK. The CDR3 nucleotides read TGTGCCAGCAGCCAAGCGGTTTGGTCGGGTGGCTACACCTTC. Residues: CASSQAVWSGGYTF.

This clone came up a few times. The chain couples TRBV27 to TRBJ2-7, with 9 bases aligning to TRBD1. V shed 10 bases, J shed 3 bases, and the junction held 4 bases outside the gene matches. This CDR3 is built from 12 residues. Germline CDR1 is MNHEY and CDR2 is SMNVEV (reference sequence). The CDR3 reads CAIRDRDYEQYF. In DNA form, the CDR3 reads TGTGCCATCCGGGACAGGGACTACGAGCAGTACTTC.

The chain combines TRBV27 with TRBJ2-1; D call uncertain. Per the germline V gene, CDR1 is MNHEY and CDR2 is SMNVEV (reference sequence). Between the trimmed V and J ends, which lost 4 bases and 10 bases, there was a span of 11 bases. The CDR3 loop spans 12 amino acids. Here the CDR3 reads CASSSLGREQFF. The CDR3 bases are TGTGCCAGCAGTTCCCTAGGGCGGGAGCAGTTCTTC.

This clone appeared a few times. V and J are TRBV4-1 and TRBJ2-5, with D hard to call. The CDR3 length is 16 residues. The V and J ends lost 5 bases and 2 bases respectively, with 18 bases between them. In germline, CDR1 is MGHRA, CDR2 YSYEKL. CDR3 sequence reads: CASSEVGRSPQETQYF. Written as DNA, the CDR3 is TGCGCCAGCAGCGAAGTTGGACGGAGCCCTCAAGAGACCCAGTACTTC.

This chain joins TRBV7-3 and TRBJ1-1, with D hard to call. Germline loops: CDR1 SGHTA, CDR2 FQGTGA. Trimming removed 4 bases from V and 0 bases from J, with 6 bases in between. CDR3 length: 13 amino acids. CDR3 sequence: CASSSDVNTEAFF. The CDR3 coding sequence is TGTGCCAGCAGCTCGGACGTGAACACTGAAGCTTTCTTT.

This chain joins TRBV14 and TRBJ2-2; a possible D gene is TRBD1 (6 bases). The CDR3 spans 17 residues. V gave up 2 bases and J gave up 0 bases, with 13 bases separating them. Germline V gives CDR1 SGHDN, CDR2 FVKESK. The CDR3 is CASSQLLTGANTGELFF. CDR3 DNA: TGTGCCAGCAGCCAACTACTGACAGGAGCGAACACCGGGGAGCTGTTTTTT.